Below, 5 T cell receptor beta chains from the same sample are listed, as sequenced in a study of blood T cell repertoires in COVID-19 (dated by TCRdb to the early 2020s). Receptor amplification or capture employed the immunoSEQ multiplex PCR assay. In its TCRdb copy, this immuneACCESS table keeps in-frame sequences only and misses some clones. Where compared with another copy, unresolved V genes explain less than half of these, and the others have no known cause. This sample lists 200,000 to 250,000 clones; more than 65% were detected once. 9.7% of the sample is in the top ten clones. Source material: peripheral blood. The receptors were sampled from a man aged 50 to 60 with active or convalescent COVID-19.

CDR3 in DNA: TGTGCCAGCCTATCACTAGCGGGAGGGCCCTACAATGAGCAGTTCTTC. Translating it yields CASLSLAGGPYNEQFF. The gene calls are TRBV27 and TRBJ2-1; TRBD2 aligns across 13 bases. The germline gives CDR1 MNHEY, CDR2 SMNVEV (reference sequence). Unmatched junction bases numbered 6, after V lost 8 bases and J lost 2 bases. This CDR3 comprises 16 residues.

This chain joins TRBV7-2 and TRBJ1-2; D might be TRBD1 (6 bases). In germline, CDR1 is SGHTA, CDR2 FQGNSA. The CDR3 consists of 15 residues. Trimming removed 2 bases from V and 5 bases from J, with 15 bases in between. CDR3 protein: CASSLQGPSEYGYTF. For the CDR3, the DNA is TGTGCCAGCAGCTTACAGGGGCCCTCGGAGTATGGCTACACCTTC.

The count of this clone is one. The rearrangement links TRBV5-1 to TRBJ1-4, with D possibly matching TRBD1 (5 bases). The CDR3 is 15 amino acids. The germline gives CDR1 SGHRS, CDR2 YFSETQ. V was cut by 4 bases and J by 7 bases, with 17 bases left in between. The CDR3, as DNA: TGCGCCAGCAGCCCCCTGGACAATCAGGGTGAAAAACTGTTTTTT. Its translation: CASSPLDNQGEKLFF.

V is TRBV4-2 and J is TRBJ2-1; TRBD2 aligns across 11 bases. Looked up from germline, CDR1 is LGHNA and CDR2 is YNFKEQ. The trim removed 6 bases at V and 7 bases at J, leaving 8 bases unmatched. This CDR3 is built from 15 residues. The CDR3 nucleotides read TGTGCCAGCAGGTTAGCGGGGGGGCCGGGAAATGAGCAGTTCTTC. Its protein is CASRLAGGPGNEQFF.

This clone was counted only a few times. The V call is TRBV5-8, the J call TRBJ1-3; D is undetermined. The CDR3 length is 19 residues. Germline CDR1 SGHTS, CDR2 YDEGEE. The V gene lost 2 bases and the J gene lost 1 base, with 22 bases spanning the gap. The CDR3 sequence is CASSLEGRGLIGSGNTIYF. CDR3 in DNA: TGTGCCAGCAGCTTAGAGGGCCGCGGCTTAATCGGATCTGGAAACACCATATATTTT.